These T cell receptor beta chains were read from a single sample in a study of beta chain features in type 1 diabetes. The repertoire was sequenced with immunoSEQ multiplex PCR; TCRdb's copy has only in-frame clones and lacks some. The sample lists about 660,000 clones; roughly 13% were seen once. Sequenced sample: naive CD4+ T cells from blood. Receptor source: a man aged 18-30 years with type 1 diabetes. CDR3s include the opening cysteine and the closing phenylalanine or tryptophan. D genes are given only for firm matches. Clone size is stated in some rows and not others, as once, few, many or a class when expanded.

size: -; V: TRBV5-1; D: -; J: TRBJ2-7; CDR3: CASSPMDRGPQYF; DNA: TGCGCCAGCAGCCCAATGGACCGGGGTCCTCAGTACTTC
size: -; V: TRBV9; D: -; J: TRBJ1-6; CDR3: CASSAGESSYNSPLHF; DNA: TGTGCCAGCAGCGCCGGCGAAAGCTCCTATAATTCACCCCTCCACTTT
size: -; V: TRBV23-1; D: -; J: TRBJ2-3; CDR3: CASSQLADTQYF; DNA: TGCGCCAGCAGTCAATTAGCCGATACGCAGTATTTT
size: -; V: TRBV9; D: -; J: TRBJ2-3; CDR3: CASSVTDRYVTQYF; DNA: TGTGCCAGCAGCGTCACGGACCGGTATGTTACGCAGTATTTT
size: -; V: TRBV14; D: TRBD1; J: TRBJ1-1; CDR3: CASSGQVNTEAFF; DNA: TGTGCCAGCAGCGGACAGGTCAACACTGAAGCTTTCTTT
size: -; V: TRBV19; D: TRBD1; J: TRBJ1-5; CDR3: CASTPDRGVNQPQHF; DNA: TGTGCCAGTACCCCCGACAGGGGGGTCAATCAGCCCCAGCATTTT
size: once; V: TRBV4-3; D: -; J: TRBJ2-1; CDR3: CASSQGFGNEQFF; DNA: TGCGCCAGCAGCCAAGGCTTCGGGAATGAGCAGTTCTTC
size: few; V: TRBV2; D: -; J: TRBJ1-1; CDR3: CASRRDTYTEAFF; DNA: TGTGCCAGCAGGCGGGACACTTACACTGAAGCTTTCTTT
size: -; V: TRBV30; D: TRBD1; J: TRBJ1-1; CDR3: CAWSAITGATEAFF; DNA: TGTGCCTGGAGTGCGATAACAGGGGCGACTGAAGCTTTCTTT
size: few; V: TRBV6-1; D: -; J: TRBJ2-2; CDR3: CASSRIGPGELFF; DNA: TGTGCCAGCAGCCGCATAGGGCCCGGGGAGCTGTTTTTT
size: few; V: TRBV4-3; D: TRBD1; J: TRBJ2-7; CDR3: CASSLQAQQGAYEQYF; DNA: TGCGCCAGCAGCCTACAAGCACAACAGGGGGCCTACGAGCAGTACTTC
size: -; V: TRBV10-3; D: -; J: TRBJ2-7; CDR3: CAISDRDSHEQYF; DNA: TGTGCCATCAGTGACCGGGACTCCCACGAGCAGTACTTC
size: -; V: TRBV7-3; D: TRBD2; J: TRBJ2-3; CDR3: CASSLTSTSGGNADTQYF; DNA: TGTGCCAGCAGCTTAACCTCGACTAGCGGGGGTAACGCAGATACGCAGTATTTT
size: -; V: TRBV7-9; D: -; J: TRBJ1-1; CDR3: CASSQTQRDTEAFF; DNA: TGTGCCAGCAGCCAGACACAGAGGGACACTGAAGCTTTCTTT
size: -; V: TRBV27; D: TRBD2; J: TRBJ2-1; CDR3: CASRLSGSDEQFF; DNA: TGTGCCAGCAGACTTAGCGGGAGCGATGAGCAGTTCTTC
size: few; V: TRBV7-9; D: TRBD1; J: TRBJ2-1; CDR3: CASSLGDRDIDEQFF; DNA: TGTGCCAGCAGCTTAGGTGACAGGGACATCGATGAGCAGTTCTTC
size: -; V: TRBV29-1; D: -; J: TRBJ1-1; CDR3: CSVTGVALNTEAFF; DNA: TGCAGCGTCACGGGGGTGGCCCTGAACACTGAAGCTTTCTTT
size: -; V: TRBV30; D: -; J: TRBJ1-5; CDR3: CAWSGMRTSQSNQPQHF; DNA: TGTGCCTGGAGTGGGATGCGGACCTCCCAGAGCAATCAGCCCCAGCATTTT
size: few; V: TRBV7-9; D: -; J: TRBJ2-7; CDR3: CASSLEGLSSYEQYF; DNA: TGTGCCAGCAGCTTAGAGGGACTGAGCTCCTACGAGCAGTACTTC
size: -; V: TRBV5-1; D: TRBD1; J: TRBJ2-3; CDR3: CASRATGTEDTQYF; DNA: TGCGCCAGCCGCGCGACAGGGACGGAAGATACGCAGTATTTT
size: -; V: TRBV18; D: TRBD2; J: TRBJ2-1; CDR3: CASSPPTSGSPSGSYNEQFF; DNA: TGTGCCAGCTCACCTCCGACTAGCGGGAGCCCGTCGGGCTCCTACAATGAGCAGTTCTTC
size: -; V: TRBV11-2; D: -; J: TRBJ2-3; CDR3: CASSLDLRTDTQYF; DNA: TGTGCCAGCAGCTTAGATCTGCGGACGGATACGCAGTATTTT
size: few; V: TRBV18; D: -; J: TRBJ1-1; CDR3: CASSPNTEAFF; DNA: TGTGCCAGCTCACCAAACACTGAAGCTTTCTTT
size: -; V: TRBV7-2; D: TRBD1; J: TRBJ2-2; CDR3: CASSSGQGDPGELFF; DNA: TGTGCCAGCAGCTCGGGACAGGGGGACCCCGGGGAGCTGTTTTTT
size: -; V: TRBV7-9; D: -; J: TRBJ2-5; CDR3: CASSSGETQYF; DNA: TGTGCCAGCAGCTCGGGTGAGACCCAGTACTTC
size: once; V: TRBV5-1; D: -; J: TRBJ2-5; CDR3: CASTRDQETQYF; DNA: TGCGCCAGCACCAGGGACCAAGAGACCCAGTACTTC
size: -; V: TRBV7-9; D: -; J: TRBJ2-1; CDR3: CASSSGYEQFF; DNA: TGTGCCAGCAGCTCAGGATACGAGCAGTTCTTC
size: few; V: TRBV6-5; D: TRBD1; J: TRBJ2-7; CDR3: CASSSWDRGQEEQYF; DNA: TGTGCCAGCAGTAGCTGGGACAGGGGGCAAGAAGAGCAGTACTTC
size: -; V: TRBV6-5; D: -; J: TRBJ1-1; CDR3: CASKADSQNTEAFF; DNA: TGTGCCAGCAAGGCGGACAGTCAGAACACTGAAGCTTTCTTT
size: -; V: TRBV7-2; D: -; J: TRBJ2-7; CDR3: CASSWDGVSYEQYF; DNA: TGTGCCAGCTCCTGGGACGGGGTCTCCTACGAGCAGTACTTC
size: few; V: TRBV29-1; D: TRBD1; J: TRBJ1-5; CDR3: CSVIQGNSNQPQHF; DNA: TGCAGCGTAATACAGGGGAATAGCAATCAGCCCCAGCATTTT
size: -; V: TRBV6-5; D: -; J: TRBJ2-5; CDR3: CASRSRTGAETQYF; DNA: TGTGCCAGCAGGTCTCGGACTGGCGCGGAGACCCAGTACTTC
size: few; V: TRBV7-2; D: -; J: TRBJ1-2; CDR3: CASSGRRTSHGYTF; DNA: TGTGCCAGCAGCGGACGCCGGACCAGCCATGGCTACACCTTC
size: -; V: TRBV6-5; D: TRBD1; J: TRBJ2-7; CDR3: CASSYVGQGYEQYF; DNA: TGTGCCAGCAGTTACGTAGGACAGGGGTACGAGCAGTACTTC
size: -; V: TRBV7-7; D: -; J: TRBJ2-5; CDR3: CASSALRVETQYF; DNA: TGTGCTAGCAGCGCGCTTCGGGTGGAGACCCAGTACTTC
size: -; V: TRBV9; D: TRBD2; J: TRBJ2-1; CDR3: CASSLRDYNNEQFF; DNA: TGTGCCAGCAGCCTCCGGGACTACAACAATGAGCAGTTCTTC
size: -; V: TRBV7-2; D: -; J: TRBJ1-5; CDR3: CASSPSGAGQPQHF; DNA: TGTGCCAGCAGCCCGTCGGGGGCAGGTCAGCCCCAGCATTTT